This T cell receptor (beta chain) was found in a study of T cells in Graves' hyperthyroidism and ophthalmopathy. Researchers took RNA transcripts and amplified the TCR beta CDR3 regions from them. First-round RT-PCR of the TCR CDR3 relied on the HTBI primer set. TCRdb reprocessed the multiplex PCR reads with MiXCR, giving one entry per CDR3 protein. In the table there are a few hundred thousand distinct CDR3 sequences, roughly 15% of which are singletons. From germline, CDR1 is MNHNS and CDR2 SASEGT. The CDR3 is made up of 13 amino acids. The ends were cut back, 7 bases at V and 2 bases at J, with 11 bases in the middle.

The V call is TRBV6-1, the J call TRBJ1-2; no clear D. Sequencing used blood. This sequence was found in an older woman with Graves' ophthalmopathy. The CDR3 region has the DNA TGTGCCAGCAAGTACAGAACAAACTATGGCTACACCTTC. This translates into CASKYRTNYGYTF.